Given below is one TCR beta chain in context. What it binds is not known. The data are from a study of cytomegalovirus exposure and HLA in healthy donors. Study-level results: Reportedly, cytomegalovirus status was diagnosed with high sensitivity and specificity. The study carried out a later analysis of TCR beta sequences. It associated under 20,000 of them with specific HLA alleles at a false discovery rate of 0.05. Productive rates of about 90% or about 30% were seen for most TCR beta V segments in an earlier analysis.

Losses at the gene ends were 0 bases for V and 2 bases for J; bases not matched to a gene: 10. Looked up from germline, CDR1 is GTSNPN and CDR2 is SVGIG (reference sequence). The CDR3 consists of 17 residues. 13 Jbeta primers and 60 Vbeta primers were used for the PCR. TCRdb keeps only in-frame clones here, not all; method: immunoSEQ multiplex PCR. The sample shows 150,000 to 200,000 clones, around 76% of them seen only once. Despite likely unrecorded immune exposures, the donors were nominally healthy at the time of sampling. The TCR comes from a female donor in good health and CMV-seronegative. V and J are TRBV30 and TRBJ2-7, with 10 bases that match TRBD2. The sample comprised PBMCs. The CDR3 protein is CAWSVGIAGGRTYEQYF. The CDR3 DNA is TGTGCCTGGAGTGTTGGGATAGCGGGAGGACGCACCTACGAGCAGTACTTC.